This TCR beta chain was profiled in a study of T cell changes during pregnancy in multiple sclerosis. The V and J ends lost 2 bases and 0 bases respectively, with 14 bases between them. This CDR3 region has 17 residues. Clones were read by immunoSEQ multiplex PCR, and TCRdb kept only the in-frame ones, dropping some. The table has about 42,000 clones, roughly nine tenths seen once. The sequenced sample was CD4+ T cells from peripheral blood mononuclear cells, obtained before pregnancy. The receptor's source is a female donor with multiple sclerosis, enrolled in a pregnancy study. This chain connects TRBV23-1 to TRBJ2-1; the D is unclear. Being an ORF, TRBV23-1 has a function that is uncertain. DNA of the CDR3: TGCGCCAGCAGTCAAGGCGGCGTTCAAACCTCCTACAATGAGCAGTTCTTC. Translation: CASSQGGVQTSYNEQFF.